This note documents a single T cell receptor (beta chain) sequence. Its specificity is not known. For the second PCR, which ran for roughly 7 to 11 cycles, a sample-barcoded 5' primer and a J-beta primer mix were used. TCRdb ran MiXCR on the 5' RACE reads and lists one entry per CDR3 protein. In the table there are 2 million or so distinct CDR3 sequences, around 50% of which are singletons. These data are taken from a study of blood T cells in healthy people across ages. Germline loops: CDR1 DFQATT, CDR2 SNEGSKA (reference sequence). This CDR3 is built from 11 residues. V lost 3 bases and J lost 8, with 7 bases in between. The sample providers were healthy Caucasian people from Russia, aged roughly 6 to 90. Notes on the study in general: Correlation between TCR beta diversity and naive T cell percentage was strong. Roughly linear declines in TCR beta diversity per million T cells occurred with age.

The TCR comes from a woman between 40 and 55 years old in good health. The sequenced sample was blood. The V and J genes are TRBV20-1 and TRBJ2-2; D uncertain. The CDR3 coding sequence is TGCAGTGCTAGCCGTGGTGGGGAGCTGTTTTTT. Protein product: CSASRGGELFF.